This entry is about one T cell receptor (beta chain). The data were obtained in a study of chemoradiotherapy in HPV16-positive cancers. This CDR3 region has 12 residues. From germline, CDR1 is SGHVS and CDR2 FNYEAQ. Trimming stripped 5 bases from V and 13 bases from J, with 15 bases between. TCRdb's copy holds only in-frame clones and misses some; the assay was immunoSEQ multiplex PCR. The data contain 13,000 to 15,000 clones, approximately 90% of them singletons. The rearrangement uses TRBV7-6 and TRBJ2-1; D perhaps matches TRBD2 (7 bases). The TCR sequence derives from a human donor with HPV-associated anogenital cancer. The sequencing here drew on blood, taken from a patient who underwent chemoradiotherapy. The CDR3 DNA reads TGTGCCAGCAGCGCCCTCGGGGGGACACAGTTCTTC. Residues: CASSALGGTQFF.